Listed below are T cell receptor beta chains from one sample, sequenced in a study of T cells in Graves' hyperthyroidism and ophthalmopathy. MiXCR, run by TCRdb on the multiplex PCR reads, gives a single entry per CDR3 protein. Altogether fewer than 450,000 distinct CDR3 sequences are present, approximately 18% being singletons, with the ten largest covering around 35%. Source material: blood. Receptor source: a woman aged 30 to 39 with Graves' hyperthyroidism that later progressed to Graves' ophthalmopathy. CDR3s include the opening cysteine and the closing phenylalanine or tryptophan. A D gene is named only where the DNA matches it firmly. For some rows the clone size is stated as once, few or many, or as a class when expanded; others skip it.

NA	TRBJ2-7	NA	TRBV27	CASSLLGAGYEQYF	TGTGCCAGCAGTTTATTGGGGGCGGGGTACGAGCAGTACTTC
TRBD2	TRBJ2-7	many	TRBV27	CASSLWTSGYSYEQYF	TGTGCCAGCAGTTTATGGACTAGCGGGTACTCCTACGAGCAGTACTTC
TRBD2	TRBJ2-3	many	TRBV3-1	CASSQWRGLSTDTQYF	TGTGCCAGCAGCCAATGGCGGGGACTAAGCACAGATACGCAGTATTTT
NA	TRBJ1-1	NA	TRBV9	CASSGRGHEAFF	TGTGCCAGCAGCGGCAGGGGACATGAAGCTTTCTTT
NA	TRBJ1-3	NA	TRBV27	CASSPMRAIGNTIYF	TGTGCCAGCAGCCCTATGAGGGCCATAGGAAACACCATATATTTT
TRBD2	TRBJ2-2	many	TRBV6-2/TRBV6-3	CASSYFSGGAHTGELFF	TGTGCCAGCAGTTACTTTAGCGGGGGGGCTCACACCGGGGAGCTGTTTTTT
TRBD1	TRBJ2-7	many	TRBV5-1	CASSSYRGGNEQYF	TGCGCCAGCAGCTCATACAGGGGTGGAAACGAGCAGTACTTC
NA	TRBJ1-6	many	TRBV9	CVSSVASGANSPLHF	TGTGTCAGCAGCGTAGCATCGGGGGCCAATTCACCCCTCCACTTT
NA	TRBJ1-5	many	TRBV30	CAWNHAENQPQHF	TGTGCCTGGAATCACGCGGAGAATCAGCCCCAGCATTTT
TRBD2	TRBJ2-1	NA	TRBV20-1	CSARFGLAGGLYNEQFF	TGCAGTGCTAGATTTGGACTAGCGGGGGGTCTCTACAATGAGCAGTTCTTC
TRBD2	TRBJ2-3	many	TRBV2	CASSTGTSGAGVPDTQYF	TGTGCCAGCAGCACCGGAACTAGCGGGGCAGGTGTACCAGATACGCAGTATTTT
NA	TRBJ2-7	many	TRBV11-3	CASSPDSIRSYEQYF	TGTGCCAGCAGCCCCGACAGTATTCGGTCCTACGAGCAGTACTTC
NA	TRBJ2-3	many	TRBV28	CASSLYGAEGTDTQYF	TGTGCCAGCAGTTTATATGGGGCGGAGGGCACAGATACGCAGTATTTT
NA	TRBJ2-1	many	TRBV5-1	CASSLGPTPHNEQFF	TGCGCCAGCAGCTTGGGCCCGACCCCCCACAATGAGCAGTTCTTC
NA	TRBJ2-7	many	TRBV19	CASSTGPGYEQYF	TGTGCCAGTAGTACGGGACCCGGATACGAGCAGTACTTC
NA	TRBJ1-1	many	TRBV5-1	CASRAGTQHTEAFF	TGCGCCAGCAGGGCCGGGACCCAGCACACTGAAGCTTTCTTT
TRBD2	TRBJ2-7	many	TRBV2	CASSERGRGTYEQYF	TGTGCCAGCAGTGAACGAGGGAGGGGCACCTACGAGCAGTACTTC
TRBD1	TRBJ2-1	NA	TRBV9	CASRADRDNEQFF	TGTGCCAGCAGGGCTGACAGGGATAATGAGCAGTTCTTC
NA	TRBJ1-1	many	TRBV28	CASSLQGYDTEAFF	TGTGCCAGCAGTTTACAGGGATATGACACTGAAGCTTTCTTT
NA	TRBJ2-7	NA	TRBV7-3	CASPNIGGLSYEQYF	TGTGCCAGCCCAAATATCGGGGGGCTATCCTACGAGCAGTACTTC